This T cell receptor (beta chain) was sequenced during a study of blood T cells in healthy people across ages. Each individual donor underwent a draw of ten milliliters of peripheral blood. Germline CDR1 reads SGHRS; CDR2 reads YFSETQ. The CDR3 sequence is 12 residues long. The V gene lost 1 base and the J gene lost 8 bases, with 7 bases spanning the gap. Then a second PCR, running about 7 to 11 cycles, was carried out with a sample-barcoded 5' primer and a J-beta primer mix. TCRdb re-analysed the 5' RACE reads in MiXCR, keeping a single row per CDR3 protein. The table includes 1.5 million to 1.9 million distinct CDR3 sequences, 40% to 45% detected once. There are a few counts of this clonotype. Its antigen is currently unknown. Study findings and constraints: Compared with aged donors, long-lived donors showed fewer expanded clones, suggesting selection. TCR beta diversity was tightly associated with the proportion of naive T cells. Unknown CMV status may confound age-related changes in expanded clones.

The chain carries TRBV5-1 and TRBJ2-4; D not certain. This TCR came from a woman under 30 in good health. Sequencing used blood. The CDR3 loop reads CASSLFGDIQYF. The CDR3 region has the DNA TGCGCCAGCAGCTTGTTTGGGGACATTCAGTACTTC.